The 11 T cell receptor beta chains below come from one sample, sequenced in a study of shared clonotypes between healthy human individuals. The repertoire was sequenced with immunoSEQ multiplex PCR; TCRdb's copy has only in-frame clones and lacks some. The sample includes hundreds of thousands of clones, roughly three quarters of them seen just once. Sequencing input: PBMCs. Receptor source: a woman in her forties in good health. Some clones in this sample may be carry-over from other donors' samples.

This clone was counted only a few times. The chain carries TRBV5-4 and TRBJ1-2; the match to TRBD1 covers 7 bases. In germline, CDR1 is SGHNT, CDR2 YYREEE (reference sequence). The CDR3 is 14 amino acids. Trimming removed 2 bases from V and 6 bases from J; junction bases left unmatched: 7. DNA for the CDR3: TGTGCCAGCAGCTTACCGGGACAGAGGAATGGCTACACCTTC. Its protein product is CASSLPGQRNGYTF.

This clone was picked up a small number of times. The chain carries TRBV30 and TRBJ1-3, with 9 bases lining up with TRBD1. The J segment lost 0 bases and the V segment lost 7 bases, leaving 13 bases of the junction unmatched. CDR3 length: 17 amino acids. Germline V CDR1 and CDR2: GTSNPN, SVGIG (reference sequence). CDR3 residues: CASSGTGSTFSGNTIYF. For the CDR3, the DNA is TGTGCCTCATCCGGGACAGGGTCGACTTTCTCTGGAAACACCATATATTTT.

The chain uses TRBV28 and TRBJ2-1; possibly TRBD2 for D (5 bases). The germline V gene encodes CDR1 MDHEN and CDR2 SYDVKM. V lost 7 bases and J lost 3, with 10 bases in between. The CDR3 sequence is 13 residues long. Here the CDR3 reads CASTAGYYNEQFF. In DNA form, the CDR3 reads TGTGCCAGCACTGCGGGTTACTACAATGAGCAGTTCTTC.

This clone came up a few times. The sample contains more than one DNA sequence encoding this CDR3. This rearrangement joins TRBV4-1 to TRBJ2-3, with D possibly TRBD1 on 6 matching bases. CDR1 and CDR2 from the germline V gene are MGHRA and YSYEKL. V gave up 3 bases and J gave up 3 bases, with 10 bases separating them. There are 14 residues in the CDR3. The CDR3 protein is CASSQGAGTDTQYF. The CDR3 bases are TGCGCCAGCAGCCAGGGGGCCGGAACAGATACGCAGTATTTT.

This chain links TRBV5-1 with TRBJ1-5, with unresolved D. The CDR3 consists of 13 residues. V lost 0 bases to trimming and J lost 7 bases, with 8 bases between them. Germline lookup yields CDR1 SGHRS and CDR2 YFSETQ. The DNA for the CDR3 is TGCGCCAGCAGCTTGGCCACAGACCAGCCCCAGCATTTT. It yields the protein CASSLATDQPQHF. Supplemented by reference TRBV5-1 and TRBJ1-5, the full variable domain reads KAGVTQTPRYLIKTRGQQVTLSCSPISGHRSVSWYQQTPGQGLQFLFEYFSETQRNKGNFPGRFSGRQFSNSRSEMNVSTLELGDSALYLCASSLATDQPQHFGDGTRLSIL.

On this clone: This is likely an artifact of a read error, given a far larger clone one base away. The chain couples TRBV12-5 to TRBJ2-7; D unresolved. V was trimmed by 7 bases and J by 8 bases, leaving 21 bases between them. Per the germline V gene, CDR1 is LGHNT and CDR2 is FRNRAP. CDR3 length: 14 residues. DNA of the CDR3: TGTGCTAGTGCCCGTACTGGGCTGGGCGACAAGCAGTACTTC. The encoded protein is CASARTGLGDKQYF.

The V gene is TRBV2, the J gene TRBJ2-1; D is unclear. V gave up 10 bases and J gave up 0 bases, with 10 bases separating them. Germline assignment: CDR1 SNHLY and CDR2 FYNNEI. The CDR3 extends over 13 amino acids. The DNA for the CDR3 is TGTGCCACCCAAGTGGGCTCCTACAATGAGCAGTTCTTC. It yields the protein CATQVGSYNEQFF. Full variable domain (remainder filled in from reference TRBV2 and TRBJ2-1): EPEVTQTPSHQVTQMGQEVILRCVPISNHLYFYWYRQILGQKVEFLVSFYNNEISEKSEIFDDQFSVERPDGSNFTLKIRSTKLEDSAMYFCATQVGSYNEQFFGPGTRLTVL.

The V gene is TRBV15, the J gene TRBJ2-1; D is perhaps TRBD2 (5 bases). Germline CDR1 is LNHNV and CDR2 is YYDKDF (reference sequence). The CDR3 has 14 residues. Trimming took 5 bases from V and 0 from J, leaving 8 bases between them. The CDR3 coding sequence is TGTGCCACCAGCTCGGGGTTCTCCTACAATGAGCAGTTCTTC. Translating it yields CATSSGFSYNEQFF.

Note on this clone: A much larger clone sits a single nucleotide away, making a read error possible. This sequence joins TRBV30 and TRBJ2-7; 7 nucleotides agree with TRBD1. V dropped 8 bases and J dropped 3; count of bases not matched to a gene: 7. This CDR3 contains 12 residues. Germline values: CDR1 GTSNPN, CDR2 SVGIG (reference sequence). The CDR3 coding sequence is TGTGCCCTACGACAGGGACACTACGAGCAGTACTTC. Residues: CALRQGHYEQYF.

The chain links TRBV30 to TRBJ2-1; D call uncertain. CDR3 length: 13 amino acids. Germline CDR1 GTSNPN, CDR2 SVGIG (reference sequence). The germline V and J ends were trimmed by 0 bases and 10 bases, with 13 bases remaining between them. CDR3 sequence reads: CAWSVVLSGEQFF. Written as DNA, the CDR3 is TGTGCCTGGAGTGTCGTCCTCAGTGGAGAGCAGTTCTTC.

This clone was seen a few times. The sample has other DNA sequences that encode this CDR3 too. V and J are TRBV29-1 and TRBJ2-5, with 11 positions matching TRBD2. The J call may be wrong; the DNA end is better matched by TRBJ2-7. This CDR3 contains 14 residues. Germline values: CDR1 SQVTM, CDR2 ANQGSEA. CDR3 protein: CSVALAGGSYEQYF. The CDR3 region has the DNA TGCAGCGTTGCCCTAGCGGGGGGCTCCTACGAGCAGTACTTC.